This T cell receptor beta chain was recovered during a study of shared clonotypes between healthy human individuals. A single count supports this clone. CDR3 length: 15 amino acids. Germline V CDR1 and CDR2: SEHNR, FQNEAQ (reference sequence). The V end lost 4 bases, the J end lost 6 bases, and 18 bases lay between the germline ends. CD45RO-negative, CCR7-positively selected cells formed the naive CD8 fraction, excluding terminally differentiated effector memory CD45RA+ cells. TCRdb keeps only in-frame clones here, not all; method: immunoSEQ multiplex PCR. The repertoire holds about 2 million clones, with about 95% as singletons.

This chain joins TRBV7-9 and TRBJ1-2, with D tentatively TRBD1 (5 bases). The clonotype was recovered from a man aged 18 to 30 in good health. The sequenced sample was naive CD8+ T cells sorted from blood. This CDR3 is CASSSGWALGDGYTF. Here the CDR3 DNA reads TGTGCCAGCAGCTCCGGGTGGGCACTGGGGGATGGCTACACCTTC.